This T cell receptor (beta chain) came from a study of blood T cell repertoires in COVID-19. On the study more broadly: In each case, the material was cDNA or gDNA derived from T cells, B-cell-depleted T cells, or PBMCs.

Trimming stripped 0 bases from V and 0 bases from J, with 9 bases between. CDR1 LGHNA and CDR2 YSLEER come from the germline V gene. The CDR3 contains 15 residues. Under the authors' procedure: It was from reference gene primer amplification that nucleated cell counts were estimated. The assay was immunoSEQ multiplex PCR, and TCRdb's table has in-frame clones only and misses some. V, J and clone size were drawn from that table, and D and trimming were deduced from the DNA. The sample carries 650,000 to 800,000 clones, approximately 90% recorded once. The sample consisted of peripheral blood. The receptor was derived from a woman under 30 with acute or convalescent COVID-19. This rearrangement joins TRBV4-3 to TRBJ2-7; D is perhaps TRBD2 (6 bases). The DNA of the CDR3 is TGCGCCAGCAGCCAAGATCGGGAGAACTCCTACGAGCAGTACTTC. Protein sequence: CASSQDRENSYEQYF.